The rows below give T cell receptor beta chains drawn from one sample of a study of blood T cell repertoires in COVID-19. The protocol was immunoSEQ multiplex PCR, while the TCRdb copy is restricted to in-frame clones and leaves out a portion. The data hold tens of thousands of clones, with roughly 80% observed a single time. Sequenced input: peripheral blood. These receptor sequences come from a man between 65 and 85 years old who had recovered from COVID-19. Both conserved end residues are part of each CDR3. D genes are given only for firm matches. Not all rows give a size; the values are once, few, many and, for expanded clones, a class.

v_gene,abundance,j_gene,d_gene,CDR3nt,CDR3aa
TRBV21-1,many,TRBJ1-5,.,TGTGCCAGCAGCAAATTCTGCAATCAGCCCCAGCATTTT,CASSKFCNQPQHF
TRBV5-8,.,TRBJ2-3,.,TGTGCCAGCAGCTTTACAGGGATAGATACGCAGTATTTT,CASSFTGIDTQYF
TRBV5-8,.,TRBJ1-5,.,TGTGCCAGCAGCTTGGCCCGGTCGGATCAGCCCCAGCATTTT,CASSLARSDQPQHF
TRBV6-1,.,TRBJ2-3,TRBD2,TGTGCCAGCAGTGAAAGTTTGACTAGCGGCACAGATACGCAGTATTTT,CASSESLTSGTDTQYF
TRBV7-2,.,TRBJ1-1,TRBD1,TGTGCCAGCAGCTTCGACAGGGGAAGCACTGAAGCTTTCTTT,CASSFDRGSTEAFF
TRBV4-1,few,TRBJ1-1,TRBD1,TGCGCCAGCAGCCCACAGGGGTTAGGTGGCACTGAAGCTTTCTTT,CASSPQGLGGTEAFF
TRBV15,.,TRBJ2-7,.,TGTGCCACCAGCAGAGTTGTGAGCTCCTACGAGCAGTACTTC,CATSRVVSSYEQYF
TRBV29-1,.,TRBJ1-1,TRBD1,TGCAGCGTTGTAACTACAGGGGGCGAAGCTTTCTTT,CSVVTTGGEAFF
TRBV3-1/TRBV3-2,.,TRBJ2-7,TRBD2,TGTGCCAGCAGCCTCCCCCTAGGGAGCGGGAGACGCGAGCAGTACTTC,CASSLPLGSGRREQYF
TRBV7-3,.,TRBJ2-1,TRBD2,TGTGCCAGCAGCTTAAAGGGACTAGCGGGGGTGAGCAATGAGCAGTTCTTC,CASSLKGLAGVSNEQFF
TRBV7-2,.,TRBJ2-7,.,TGTGCCAGCAGCTTCGGGGGTTCCCCCTTATACGAGCAGTACTTC,CASSFGGSPLYEQYF
TRBV6-6,few,TRBJ1-6,TRBD1,TGTGCCAGCAGTCCGCGCAAAGGACAGGGATATAATTCACCCCTCCACTTT,CASSPRKGQGYNSPLHF